This T cell receptor beta chain was sequenced in a study of blood T cells in healthy people across ages. Study at large: Template switching captured about one barcoded beta molecule per two T cells. Study-level findings and limits: Possibly, changes in expanded clonotypes were confounded because donor CMV status was unknown.

As regards this clonotype: Its antigen remains unknown.

Together with a sample-barcoded 5' primer, a J-beta primer mix was included in a second PCR lasting roughly 6 to 12 cycles. A 12-random-nucleotide template-switch adaptor tagged each cDNA molecule. TCRdb analysed the 5' RACE reads with MiXCR anew, one entry per CDR3 protein. The repertoire holds some 670,000 distinct CDR3 sequences, with over 40% as singletons. The germline gives CDR1 DFQATT, CDR2 SNEGSKA (reference sequence). The V and J ends lost 0 bases and 2 bases respectively, with 10 bases between them. The CDR3 sequence is 15 residues long. Source material: blood. This clonotype originated in a woman of 80 years or more in good health. V and J are TRBV20-1 and TRBJ2-2; D assignment may be TRBD1 or TRBD2 (6 bases each). The CDR3: CSARDWGANTGELFF. The CDR3 nucleotides are TGCAGTGCTAGAGATTGGGGGGCCAACACCGGGGAGCTGTTTTTT.